This T cell receptor (beta chain) derives from a study of T-cell reconstitution after alpha-beta-depleted transplantation in children. CDR1 is DFQATT and CDR2 is SNEGSKA in the germline V gene (reference sequence). The CDR3 sequence is 13 residues long. Trimming removed 0 bases at V and 4 bases at J, with 6 bases between. Unique molecular identifiers were built into the TCRbeta library. Each CDR3 protein gets one entry after TCRdb re-called the PCR reads with MiXCR. The sample yields hundreds of thousands of distinct CDR3 sequences, 16% seen once. V is TRBV20-1 and J is TRBJ2-2; D gene ambiguous. The receptor was derived from a human donor who donated a stem cell graft to a child with acute myeloid leukemia. The sample was PBMCs from the stem cell graft donor, taken from the stem cell graft. This chain's CDR3 is CSARDHTTGELFF. The CDR3 DNA sequence: TGCAGTGCTAGAGATCACACCACCGGGGAGCTGTTTTTT.